The entry that follows covers one T cell receptor beta chain sequence. The data originate from a study of blood T cell repertoires in COVID-19. Study background: Some COVID-19 samples were acute and others convalescent; all came from the United States, Italy and Spain. Nucleic acid was either cDNA or gDNA, and it came from T cells, B-cell-depleted T cells, or PBMCs.

In the authors' methods: How many nucleated cells were present was estimated from reference gene primer amplification. The protocol was immunoSEQ multiplex PCR, while the TCRdb copy is restricted to in-frame clones and leaves out a portion. The DNA was the basis for D and trimming; V, J and clone size are from that table. The sample comprises about 150,000 clones, about 86% of which are singletons, and 2.5% to 4% rests with the top ten. Per the germline V gene, CDR1 is LNHDA and CDR2 is SQIVND (reference sequence). This CDR3 is built from 12 residues. V lost 3 bases, J lost 6 bases, and 8 bases lay in between.

Sequenced: peripheral blood. This sequence joins TRBV19 and TRBJ1-1; possibly TRBD1 for D (5 bases). The receptor was derived from a man aged 70-80 years with acute or convalescent COVID-19. The CDR3 nucleotides read TGTGCCAGTAGTATGACAGTATCTGAAGCTTTCTTT. Its protein is CASSMTVSEAFF.